This T cell receptor beta chain is from a study of T cell changes during pregnancy in multiple sclerosis. Only in-frame clones appear in the TCRdb table, and some are missing; sequencing was by immunoSEQ multiplex PCR. The data hold around 100,000 clones, with more than 85% observed a single time. The CDR3 extends over 14 amino acids. The ends were cut back, 7 bases at V and 9 bases at J, with 19 bases in the middle. Sequenced here: peripheral blood, sampled in the second trimester of pregnancy. This chain links TRBV6-7 with TRBJ2-1; D is possibly TRBD2 (5 bases). TRBV6-7 belongs to the ORF category, with a function that is uncertain. This clonotype was sampled from a female donor with multiple sclerosis, enrolled in a pregnancy study. CDR3 sequence: CASTMGATRFEQFF. CDR3 bases: TGTGCCAGCACCATGGGAGCTACGCGTTTTGAGCAGTTCTTC.